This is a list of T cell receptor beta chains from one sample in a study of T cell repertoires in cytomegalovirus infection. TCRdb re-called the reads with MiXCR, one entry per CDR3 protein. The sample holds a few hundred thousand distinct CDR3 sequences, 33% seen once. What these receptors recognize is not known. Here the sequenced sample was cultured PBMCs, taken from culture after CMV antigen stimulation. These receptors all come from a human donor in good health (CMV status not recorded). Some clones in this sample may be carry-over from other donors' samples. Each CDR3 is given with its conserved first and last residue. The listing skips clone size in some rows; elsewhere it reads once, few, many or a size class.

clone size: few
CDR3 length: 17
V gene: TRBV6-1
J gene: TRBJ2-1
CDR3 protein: CASSEGGSGAYYNEQFF

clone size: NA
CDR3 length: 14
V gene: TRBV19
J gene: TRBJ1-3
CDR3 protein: CASRDLSSGNTIYF

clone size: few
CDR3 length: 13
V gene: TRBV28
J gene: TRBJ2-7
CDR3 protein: CASSPPRLGEQYF

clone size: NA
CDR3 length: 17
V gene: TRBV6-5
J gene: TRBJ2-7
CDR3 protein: CASSRGLAGPYSLEQYF

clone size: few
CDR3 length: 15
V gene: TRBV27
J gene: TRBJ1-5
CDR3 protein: CASRAGGWSNQPQHF

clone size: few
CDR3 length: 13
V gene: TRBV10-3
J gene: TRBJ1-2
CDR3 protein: CAISRTGGDGYTF

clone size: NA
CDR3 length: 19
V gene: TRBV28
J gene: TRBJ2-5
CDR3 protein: CASSLAARGGPGYQETQYF

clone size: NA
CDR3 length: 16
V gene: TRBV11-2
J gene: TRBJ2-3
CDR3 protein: CASSFQGQVGTDTQYF

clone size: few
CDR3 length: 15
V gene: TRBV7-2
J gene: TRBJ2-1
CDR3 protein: CASSLRGSSGNEQFF

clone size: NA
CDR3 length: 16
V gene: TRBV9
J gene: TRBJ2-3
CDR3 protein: CASSPQGVGGTDTQYF

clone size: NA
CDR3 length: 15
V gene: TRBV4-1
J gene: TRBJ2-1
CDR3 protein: CASSHRRESYNEQFF

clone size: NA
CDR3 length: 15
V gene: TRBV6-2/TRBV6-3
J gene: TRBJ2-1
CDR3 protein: CASSSTGGTYNEQLF

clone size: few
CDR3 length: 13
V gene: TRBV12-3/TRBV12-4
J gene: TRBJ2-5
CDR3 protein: CASRPPNQETQYF

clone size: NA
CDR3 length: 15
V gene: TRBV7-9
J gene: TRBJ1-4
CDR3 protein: CASSPPLDSNEKLFF

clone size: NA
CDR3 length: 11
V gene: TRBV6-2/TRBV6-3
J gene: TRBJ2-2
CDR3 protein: CASLFAGELFF

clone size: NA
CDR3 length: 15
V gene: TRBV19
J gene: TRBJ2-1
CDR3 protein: CASNPTAGPYNEQFF

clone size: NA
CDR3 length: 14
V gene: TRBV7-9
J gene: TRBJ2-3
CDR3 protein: CASSLARGPDTQYF

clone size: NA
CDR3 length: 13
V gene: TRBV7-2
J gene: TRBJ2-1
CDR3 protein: CASSTGGYNEQFF

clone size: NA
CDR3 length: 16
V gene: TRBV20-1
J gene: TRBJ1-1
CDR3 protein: CSARGQGVKVNTEAFF

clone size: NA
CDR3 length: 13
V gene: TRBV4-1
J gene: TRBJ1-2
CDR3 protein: CASSQDPSYGYTF

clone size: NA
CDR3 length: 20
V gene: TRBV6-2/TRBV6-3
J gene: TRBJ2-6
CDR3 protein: CASSYYGAGGPDSGANVLTF

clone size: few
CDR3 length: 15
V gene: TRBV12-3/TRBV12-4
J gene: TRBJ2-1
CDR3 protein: CASSDRDMRYNEQFF

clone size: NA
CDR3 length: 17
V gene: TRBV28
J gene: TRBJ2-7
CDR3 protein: CASSQSTGLGWRYEQYF

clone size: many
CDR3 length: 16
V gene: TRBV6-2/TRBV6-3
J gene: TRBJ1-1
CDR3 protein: CASSPRTGRASTEAFF

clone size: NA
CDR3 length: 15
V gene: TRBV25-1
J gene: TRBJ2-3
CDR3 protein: CASSGPGPRSDTQYF

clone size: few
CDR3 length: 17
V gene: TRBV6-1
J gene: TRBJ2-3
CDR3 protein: CASSEATSGRGRDTQYF

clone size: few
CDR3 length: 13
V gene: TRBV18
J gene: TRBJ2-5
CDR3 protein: CASSPRDGETQYF

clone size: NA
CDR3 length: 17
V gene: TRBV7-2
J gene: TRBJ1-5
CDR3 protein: CASSKMGLGWGRQPQHF

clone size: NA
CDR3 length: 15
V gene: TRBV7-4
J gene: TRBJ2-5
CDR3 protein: CASSPKRRIGETQYF

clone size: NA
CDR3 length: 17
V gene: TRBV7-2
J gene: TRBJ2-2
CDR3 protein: CASSRRTSGSYTGELFF